This T cell receptor (beta chain) was documented in a study of glioma-infiltrating T cells. Whole-study findings and limits: CDR3 overlap between tissue and blood was very small.

Trimming stripped 7 bases from V and 9 bases from J, with 16 bases between. Per germline, CDR1 SGHAT and CDR2 FQNNGV. The CDR3 spans 13 residues. Worth noting for this clonotype: Its antigen is not known.

TCR alpha and beta CDR3 regions were amplified from RNA using iRepertoire nested multiplex PCR. From the multiplex PCR reads, TCRdb called clonotypes with MiXCR, one entry per CDR3 protein. The sample includes a few hundred thousand distinct CDR3 sequences, roughly two fifths of them seen just once. The sequenced sample was glioma tissue, nonneoplastic brain tissue, or PBMCs (not recorded which). V and J are TRBV11-2 and TRBJ2-1; D gene uncertain. This receptor was identified in a human donor with low-grade glioma or glioblastoma, undergoing nonglioma brain surgery, or in good health (not recorded which). The CDR3 bases are TGTGCCAGCACCCTAGATAGAAGTTTTGAGCAGTTCTTC. Residues: CASTLDRSFEQFF.